The entry below describes one T cell receptor (beta chain). This same CDR3 is encoded by further DNA sequences in the sample. The sample comes from a study of shared clonotypes between healthy human individuals. Donors were healthy HIV-negative adults without recent acute infections or vaccinations. CDR3 length: 13 residues. CDR1 and CDR2 (germline): SGHRS, YFSETQ. Trimming stripped 0 bases from V and 2 bases from J, with 5 bases between. Only in-frame clones appear in the TCRdb table, and some are missing; sequencing was by immunoSEQ multiplex PCR. The top ten clones hold 0.36% of a sample with 1.4 million or so clones, roughly 98.5% of them seen once.

This sequence originates from a man aged 25 to 45 in good health. This chain uses TRBV5-1 with TRBJ2-5; D is undetermined. The sequenced material came from naive CD4+ T cells sorted from blood. The subset was: CD45RA+ positively selected. The CDR3 nucleotides read TGCGCCAGCAGCTTGGACCCTCAAGAGACCCAGTACTTC. Amino acids: CASSLDPQETQYF.